One and the same sample provided the 27 T cell receptor beta chains below, sequenced in a study of blood T cell repertoires in COVID-19. Generated by immunoSEQ multiplex PCR, the TCRdb table keeps only in-frame clones and is missing some. The sample has 150,000 or so clones, approximately 80% seen once. The sequenced material came from peripheral blood. These receptors were taken from a woman aged 60-75 years with COVID-19, enrolled during active disease.

The rearrangement joins TRBV6-6 to TRBJ1-5; D not certain. This CDR3 is 15 amino acids long. With 0 bases removed from V and 2 bases from J, the gap between germline ends came to 8 bases. CDR1 and CDR2 (germline): MNHNY, SVGAGI (reference sequence). The CDR3: CASSYSLGGNQPQHF. Here the CDR3 DNA reads TGTGCCAGCAGTTACTCGTTGGGAGGCAATCAGCCCCAGCATTTT.

V is TRBV5-1 and J is TRBJ1-1; 9 nucleotides align to TRBD1. The CDR3 runs to 15 residues. The germline CDR1 and CDR2 sequences are SGHRS and YFSETQ. Losses at the gene ends were 4 bases for V and 5 bases for J; bases not matched to a gene: 9. The CDR3: CASSRTGGAETEAFF. The CDR3 DNA sequence: TGCGCCAGCAGCAGAACAGGGGGCGCTGAGACTGAAGCTTTCTTT. The full variable domain, its missing parts supplied by reference TRBV5-1 and TRBJ1-1, is KAGVTQTPRYLIKTRGQQVTLSCSPISGHRSVSWYQQTPGQGLQFLFEYFSETQRNKGNFPGRFSGRQFSNSRSEMNVSTLELGDSALYLCASSRTGGAETEAFFGQGTRLTVV.

The chain joins TRBV9 to TRBJ1-6, with TRBD1 matching 7 bases. V gave up 0 bases and J gave up 5 bases; unmatched junction bases: 8. The germline gives CDR1 SGDLS, CDR2 YYNGEE. The CDR3 sequence is 17 residues long. CDR3 loop: CASSVDQGGANNSPLHF. The CDR3, as DNA: TGTGCCAGCAGCGTAGATCAAGGGGGCGCGAATAATTCACCCCTCCACTTT.

The gene calls are TRBV24-1 and TRBJ2-6; 9 bases map to TRBD1. The CDR3 has 18 amino acids. The germline CDR1 and CDR2 sequences are KGHDR and SFDVKD. Unmatched junction bases numbered 6, after V lost 4 bases and J lost 0 bases. Written as DNA, the CDR3 is TGTGCCACCAGTGAGCGGGACAGGGCCTTCTCTGGGGCCAACGTCCTGACTTTC. Its translation is CATSERDRAFSGANVLTF.

V and J are TRBV5-1 and TRBJ1-4, with 7 bases fitting TRBD1. Unmatched junction bases numbered 5, after V lost 4 bases and J lost 5 bases. CDR1 and CDR2 (germline): SGHRS, YFSETQ. The CDR3 length is 14 residues. The CDR3 region is CASSRTGLNEKLFF. CDR3 coding DNA: TGCGCCAGCAGCCGGACAGGCCTAAATGAAAAACTGTTTTTT.

This clone was observed a handful of times. The chain carries TRBV29-1 and TRBJ1-1, with D unclear. The CDR3 totals 12 residues. Trimming removed 0 bases at V and 7 bases at J, with 9 bases between. CDR1 is SQVTM, CDR2 ANQGSEA, per germline. The CDR3 sequence is CSVEESGYEAFF. In DNA, the CDR3 is TGCAGCGTTGAAGAGTCCGGGTATGAAGCTTTCTTT.

This rearrangement joins TRBV18 to TRBJ2-3; a possible D gene is TRBD2 (6 bases). Germline loops: CDR1 KGHSH, CDR2 LQKENI. V was trimmed by 3 bases and J by 0 bases, leaving 10 bases between them. This CDR3 is 15 amino acids long. Here the CDR3 DNA reads TGTGCCAGCTCACCCCAGCGGGCTAGCACAGATACGCAGTATTTT. Translation gives CASSPQRASTDTQYF.

The chain couples TRBV6-1 to TRBJ2-1; 10 nucleotides agree with TRBD2. V shed 1 base and J 8 bases; nucleotides not matched to a gene: 11. CDR1 and CDR2 (germline): MNHNS, SASEGT. This CDR3 comprises 17 residues. CDR3 DNA sequence: TGTGCCAGCAGTGAAGTTCCACTAGCGGGGTACCTAGATGAGCAGTTCTTC. Amino acid sequence: CASSEVPLAGYLDEQFF.

The V gene is TRBV7-2, the J gene TRBJ1-2, with a possible D match to TRBD1 (5 bases). The CDR3 runs to 14 residues. CDR1 and CDR2 from the germline V gene are SGHTA and FQGNSA. V was shortened by 2 bases and J by 4 bases, with 11 bases between the two germline ends. CDR3 protein: CASSLQGRSYGYTF. The CDR3 DNA is TGTGCCAGCAGCTTACAGGGTAGAAGCTATGGCTACACCTTC.

The chain has TRBV6-4 and TRBJ1-1; D remains ambiguous. V was trimmed by 5 bases and J by 0 bases, leaving 16 bases between them. Germline values: CDR1 MRHNA, CDR2 SNTAGT. This CDR3 comprises 16 residues. The CDR3 DNA reads TGTGCCAGCAGTCCCACCGATAGCCCAATGAACACTGAAGCTTTCTTT. Encoded protein: CASSPTDSPMNTEAFF.

V and J are TRBV5-1 and TRBJ1-2, with 10 bases aligning to TRBD1. Unmatched junction bases numbered 5, after V lost 3 bases and J lost 3 bases. The CDR3 runs to 15 residues. Germline V CDR1 and CDR2: SGHRS, YFSETQ. For the CDR3, the DNA is TGCGCCAGCAGCTCCGAGACAGGGGGCTACTATGGCTACACCTTC. Its protein is CASSSETGGYYGYTF. Looking up the rest from reference TRBV5-1 and TRBJ1-2 gives the full variable domain: KAGVTQTPRYLIKTRGQQVTLSCSPISGHRSVSWYQQTPGQGLQFLFEYFSETQRNKGNFPGRFSGRQFSNSRSEMNVSTLELGDSALYLCASSSETGGYYGYTFGSGTRLTVV.

This clone was observed a single time. The chain joins TRBV7-9 to TRBJ1-6; D not certain. The CDR3 totals 14 residues. The germline CDR1 and CDR2 sequences are SEHNR and FQNEAQ (reference sequence). Deletions cut 1 base from V and 3 bases from J, with 4 bases between. Written as DNA, the CDR3 is TGTGCCAGCAGCTTAGACGGCTATAATTCACCCCTCCACTTT. Translated: CASSLDGYNSPLHF.

J is TRBJ2-3 and V is TRBV11-2; 7 nucleotides agree with TRBD1. Germline CDR1 SGHAT, CDR2 FQNNGV. V dropped 5 bases and J dropped 3; count of bases not matched to a gene: 8. This CDR3 is 15 amino acids long. The CDR3 is CASSRWTGNTDTQYF. CDR3 DNA: TGTGCCAGCAGCCGGTGGACAGGAAATACAGATACGCAGTATTTT. Full variable domain (remainder filled in from reference TRBV11-2 and TRBJ2-3): EAGVAQSPRYKIIEKRQSVAFWCNPISGHATLYWYQQILGQGPKLLIQFQNNGVVDDSQLPKDRFSAERLKGVDSTLKIQPAKLEDSAVYLCASSRWTGNTDTQYFGPGTRLTVL.

The rearrangement uses TRBV3-1 (or the pseudogene TRBV3-2) and TRBJ2-2; a weak D match, TRBD1 (6 bases). CDR1 and CDR2 from the germline V gene are LGHDT and YNNKEL (reference sequence). The V end was cut by 1 base, the J end by 4 bases, with 7 bases between. CDR3 length: 14 residues. For the CDR3, the DNA is TGTGCCAGCAGCCAAGGAGGGGGCACCGGGGAGCTGTTTTTT. This encodes CASSQGGGTGELFF.

J is TRBJ1-2 and V is TRBV19; TRBD1 matches 7 bases. V lost 4 bases, J lost 6 bases, and 2 bases stayed unmatched. The CDR3 has 12 amino acids. Germline V gene data show CDR1 as LNHDA and CDR2 as SQIVND (reference sequence). As DNA, the CDR3 is TGTGCCAGTAGTAACAGGGGCGATGGCTACACCTTC. As protein: CASSNRGDGYTF.

This clone came up a few times. This CDR3 is CARQGPNQETQYF. The CDR3 nucleotides read TGTGCCAGACAGGGGCCCAACCAAGAGACCCAGTACTTC. This chain connects TRBV2 to TRBJ2-5; 7 bases align to TRBD1. V was clipped by 9 bases and J by 0 bases; unmatched bases: 4. The CDR3 has 13 residues. Germline values: CDR1 SNHLY, CDR2 FYNNEI. Variable domain in full (rest from reference TRBV2 and TRBJ2-5): EPEVTQTPSHQVTQMGQEVILRCVPISNHLYFYWYRQILGQKVEFLVSFYNNEISEKSEIFDDQFSVERPDGSNFTLKIRSTKLEDSAMYFCARQGPNQETQYFGPGTRLLVL.

J is TRBJ2-7 and V is TRBV27; possible D gene TRBD1, 6 bases. The V gene's germline CDR1 is MNHEY and CDR2 SMNVEV (reference sequence). The CDR3 is 12 residues long. The V and J ends lost 7 bases and 5 bases respectively, with 12 bases between them. CDR3 protein: CASKSGVDEQYF. Here the CDR3 DNA reads TGTGCCAGCAAATCAGGGGTAGACGAGCAGTACTTC.

This clone has at least ten counts. V is TRBV7-3 and J is TRBJ2-2, with 8 bases that match TRBD1. Per germline, CDR1 SGHTA and CDR2 FQGTGA. V was clipped by 3 bases and J by 5 bases; unmatched bases: 5. This CDR3 region has 15 residues. CDR3 coding DNA: TGTGCCAGCAGCTTCTCAGGGGGCAAGACCGGGGAGCTGTTTTTT. Translation gives CASSFSGGKTGELFF.

DNA of the CDR3: TGTGCCAGCAGCCCCCCAGGGGGCGCCGACACCGGGGAGCTGTTTTTT. Amino acids: CASSPPGGADTGELFF. This chain links TRBV7-3 with TRBJ2-2; 8 nucleotides align to TRBD1. Germline values: CDR1 SGHTA, CDR2 FQGTGA. The CDR3 is 16 amino acids. Trimming at V came to 5 bases and at J to 3 bases, leaving 8 bases not matched to a gene.

The V call is TRBV3-1 (or the pseudogene TRBV3-2), the J call TRBJ2-1; 9 bases fit TRBD2. V shed 0 bases and J 4 bases; nucleotides not matched to a gene: 4. Per the germline V gene, CDR1 is LGHDT and CDR2 is YNNKEL (reference sequence). CDR3 size: 16 residues. In DNA form, the CDR3 reads TGTGCCAGCAGCCAAGATCAGCTAGCGGGGTACAATGAGCAGTTCTTC. This gives the protein CASSQDQLAGYNEQFF.

The rearrangement joins TRBV11-2 to TRBJ1-1; D uncertain. Trimming removed 5 bases from V and 4 bases from J, with 17 bases in between. The CDR3 contains 15 residues. CDR1 is SGHAT and CDR2 is FQNNGV in the germline V gene. The CDR3 is CASSPHQVPSTEAFF. DNA for the CDR3: TGTGCCAGCAGCCCCCACCAAGTTCCTAGCACTGAAGCTTTCTTT.

The chain is built from TRBV10-3 and TRBJ2-7; 7 bases map to TRBD1. Germline lookup yields CDR1 ENHRY and CDR2 SYGVKD. J was trimmed by 0 bases and V by 5 bases; bases with no gene match: 7. The CDR3 spans 15 residues. CDR3 region: CAISNRGISSYEQYF. For the CDR3, the DNA is TGTGCCATCAGTAACAGGGGTATATCCTCCTACGAGCAGTACTTC.

The sample holds one count of this clone. The chain joins TRBV24-1 to TRBJ1-4, with TRBD1 identical over 7 bases. This CDR3 region has 16 residues. Germline CDR1 is KGHDR and CDR2 is SFDVKD. J lost 0 bases, V lost 4 bases, and 4 bases had no gene match. Here the CDR3 DNA reads TGTGCCACCAGTGAGGGGACAGCGCCAACTAATGAAAAACTGTTTTTT. This codes for CATSEGTAPTNEKLFF.

The genes are TRBV3-1 (or the pseudogene TRBV3-2) and TRBJ1-1; the D is unclear. Trimming stripped 2 bases from V and 0 bases from J, with 10 bases between. The CDR3 is 15 amino acids. Germline V gene lookup returns CDR1 LGHDT and CDR2 YNNKEL (reference sequence). The CDR3 protein is CASSQRAGLNTEAFF. CDR3 sequence (DNA): TGTGCCAGCAGCCAAAGGGCGGGTTTGAACACTGAAGCTTTCTTT.

The chain uses TRBV6-5 and TRBJ2-3; 7 bases agree with TRBD2. Germline trimming cut 0 bases from V and 9 bases from J; bases unmatched to any gene: 6. The germline V gene encodes CDR1 MNHEY and CDR2 SVGAGI. The CDR3 extends over 14 amino acids. CDR3 region: CASSYSWRESTQYF. CDR3 nucleotide sequence: TGTGCCAGCAGTTACTCGTGGCGGGAGTCCACGCAGTATTTT.

This chain links TRBV9 with TRBJ2-7; weak D call: TRBD1 (5 bases). The germline V gene encodes CDR1 SGDLS and CDR2 YYNGEE. The CDR3 is 14 residues long. V gave up 7 bases and J gave up 6 bases, with 20 bases separating them. The CDR3 nucleotides read TGTGCCAGCCCTCGACAGCCGTGTTTTTGCGAGCAGTACGTC. Residues: CASPRQPCFCEQYV.

V usage is TRBV14 and J usage is TRBJ2-1, with 8 bases fitting TRBD1. The CDR3 runs 15 residues. CDR1 and CDR2 (germline): SGHDN, FVKESK. The junction had 8 bases not matched to a gene; V was cut back by 4 bases and J by 6 bases. The CDR3 DNA follows: TGTGCCAGCAGCCGGGGACAGGTCGGGAGCAATGAGCAGTTCTTC. Protein sequence: CASSRGQVGSNEQFF.